This T cell receptor beta chain derives from a study of CD8 T cells in Susac syndrome. Study at large: Blood was drawn from patients with Susac syndrome. At that point, they were therapy-naive, on corticosteroids, or on intravenous immunoglobulin alone.

The authors negatively isolated CD8+ and CD4+ T cells and FACS-enriched TEMRA cells. Reverse transcription of roughly 0.5 to 1 ug RNA was carried out with random hexamers. By means of immunoSEQ multiplex PCR, TCR beta CDR3 spanning 54 Vbeta and 13 Jbeta underwent amplification. TCRdb analysed the immunoSEQ multiplex PCR reads with MiXCR anew, one entry per CDR3 protein. The data show 150,000 to 160,000 distinct CDR3 sequences, with approximately 96% seen just once and about 0.16% held by the top ten. Trimming took off 3 bases at V and 0 bases at J, with 9 bases between the two ends. This CDR3 contains 15 residues. Germline V gene lookup returns CDR1 MNHEY and CDR2 SMNVEV (reference sequence).

Sequencing input: CD4+ T cells from PBMCs. This sequence was found in a human donor with Susac syndrome. This chain links TRBV27 with TRBJ2-1; D gene unclear. The CDR3 DNA follows: TGTGCCAGCAGTTTGGACCTAAGCTCCTACAATGAGCAGTTCTTC. It yields the protein CASSLDLSSYNEQFF.